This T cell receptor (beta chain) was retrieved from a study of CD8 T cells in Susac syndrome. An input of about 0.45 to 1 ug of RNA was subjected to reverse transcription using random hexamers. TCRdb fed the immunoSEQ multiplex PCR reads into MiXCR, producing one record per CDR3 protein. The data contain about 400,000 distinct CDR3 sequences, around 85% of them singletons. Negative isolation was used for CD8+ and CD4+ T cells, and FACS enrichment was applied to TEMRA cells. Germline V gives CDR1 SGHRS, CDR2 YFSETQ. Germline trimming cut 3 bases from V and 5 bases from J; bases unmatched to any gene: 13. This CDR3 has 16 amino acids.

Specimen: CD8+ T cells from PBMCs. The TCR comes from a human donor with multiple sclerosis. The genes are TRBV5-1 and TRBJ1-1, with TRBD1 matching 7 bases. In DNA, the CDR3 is TGCGCCAGCAGCTCCTCGACAGGGAATTTGTGGACTGAAGCTTTCTTT. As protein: CASSSSTGNLWTEAFF.